One T cell receptor (beta chain) is described in this entry. This clone came up a few times. The antigen this receptor binds is unknown. Base quality data are lacking; no much larger clone is found one base away. The collaborating institutions used their own protocols to collect whole blood in K2EDTA tubes. For TCRbeta analysis, collaborators shipped samples as frozen whole blood, isolated PBMCs, or DNA extracted from either of those sample types. The entry originates in a study of blood T cell repertoires in COVID-19 (dated by TCRdb to the early 2020s). The study in broad terms: Collaborator samples came from the United States, Italy and Spain and covered acute and convalescent phases of COVID-19. Samples were obtained from the ongoing ImmuneRACE study (first 160 participants) and from about 1,300 subjects provided by 6 global collaborators. The repertoires were released in a freely available public database intended as a resource for research on the immune response to SARS-CoV-2. A de-identified subject ID, COVID-19 status, age in years and sex were almost always included in the sample metadata. The prospective study material was composed of cDNA or gDNA derived from T cells, B-cell-depleted T cells, or PBMCs. Subjects who had been exposed to COVID-19, were actively infected with it, or had recovered from it provided the deeply sampled blood TCRbeta repertoires that made up the dataset. Where available, HLA class I and class II types were obtained from metadata supplied by the sample provider rather than from assay-based typing. Overall study results and their limits: The quantity of clinical and demographic metadata differed by source and by participant and was supplied without curation.

TCRbeta CDR3 regions were amplified from genomic DNA using the immunoSEQ Assay, a bias-controlled multiplex PCR. The authors' analysis ran thus. Nucleated cell counts per sample were estimated from amplification of reference gene primers within the assay. Sequence reads were collapsed and filtered to measure the absolute abundance of every unique TCRbeta CDR3 rearrangement. For each sample, productive Simpson clonality was calculated by taking the square root of Simpson's diversity index across productive rearrangements. This is the immuneACCESS table as TCRdb keeps it, with only in-frame sequences that have V and J called. A part of the clones is gone; compared with another copy, unresolved V genes explain less than half, and the rest is unexplained. V and J calls and clone size are copied from that table; D and trimming were computed from the DNA. The sample contains 370,000 or so clones, approximately 77% of them found a single time. In total, the top ten clones hold around 1.1% of the sample.

V loses 0 bases at its end and J loses 5 bases; junction bases beyond the gene matches: 8. CDR1 and CDR2 are drawn from the germline V gene: SGDLS, YYNGEE. The CDR3 runs 18 residues from the cysteine to the phenylalanine. The sequence is cut down to CDR3 DNA, 54 bases in frame from base 1. Sequencing was carried out using peripheral blood. The clonotype comes from a human donor with acute or convalescent COVID-19. The donor label of this sample is uncertain. The rearranged segments are TRBV9 and TRBJ2-5; 15 nucleotides in the junction match TRBD2. The CDR3 region reads CASSVEGLAGGLRETQYF. Read as DNA, the sequence is TGTGCCAGCAGCGTAGAAGGACTAGCGGGAGGGCTGCGGGAGACCCAGTACTTC.